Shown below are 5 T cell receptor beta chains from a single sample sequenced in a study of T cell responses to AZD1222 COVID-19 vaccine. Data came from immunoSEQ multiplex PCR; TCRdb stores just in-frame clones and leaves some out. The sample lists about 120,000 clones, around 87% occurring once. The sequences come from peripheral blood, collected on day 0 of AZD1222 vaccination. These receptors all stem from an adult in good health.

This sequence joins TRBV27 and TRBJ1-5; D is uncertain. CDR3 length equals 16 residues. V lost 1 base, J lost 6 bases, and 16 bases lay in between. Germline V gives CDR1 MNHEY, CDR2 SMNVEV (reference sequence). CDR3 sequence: CASSLWGLSESQPQHF. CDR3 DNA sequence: TGTGCCAGCAGTTTATGGGGTTTGAGTGAAAGTCAGCCCCAGCATTTT.

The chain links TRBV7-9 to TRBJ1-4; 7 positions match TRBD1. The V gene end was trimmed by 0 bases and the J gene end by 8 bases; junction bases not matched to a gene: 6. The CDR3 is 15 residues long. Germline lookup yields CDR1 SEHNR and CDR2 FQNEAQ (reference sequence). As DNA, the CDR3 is TGTGCCAGCAGCTTAGCAGGGGGCGCTGGGGAAAAACTGTTTTTT. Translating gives CASSLAGGAGEKLFF.

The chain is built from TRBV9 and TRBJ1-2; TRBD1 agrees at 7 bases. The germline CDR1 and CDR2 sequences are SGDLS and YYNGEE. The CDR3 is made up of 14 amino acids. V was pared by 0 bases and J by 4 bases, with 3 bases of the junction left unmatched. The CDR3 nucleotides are TGTGCCAGCAGCGTAGGACAGGGAGGCTATGGCTACACCTTC. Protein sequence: CASSVGQGGYGYTF. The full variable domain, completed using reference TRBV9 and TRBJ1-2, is DSGVTQTPKHLITATGQRVTLRCSPRSGDLSVYWYQQSLDQGLQFLIQYYNGEERAKGNILERFSAQQFPDLHSELNLSSLELGDSALYFCASSVGQGGYGYTFGSGTRLTVV.

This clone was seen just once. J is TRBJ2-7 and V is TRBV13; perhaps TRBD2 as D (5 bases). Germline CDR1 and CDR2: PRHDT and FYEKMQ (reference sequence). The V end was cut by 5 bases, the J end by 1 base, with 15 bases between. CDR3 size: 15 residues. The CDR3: CASSPSLTGSYEQYF. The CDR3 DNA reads TGTGCCAGCAGCCCCTCCCTAACGGGGTCCTACGAGCAGTACTTC. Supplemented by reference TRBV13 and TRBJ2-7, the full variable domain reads AAGVIQSPRHLIKEKRETATLKCYPIPRHDTVYWYQQGPGQDPQFLISFYEKMQSDKGSIPDRFSAQQFSDYHSELNMSSLELGDSALYFCASSPSLTGSYEQYFGPGTRLTVT.

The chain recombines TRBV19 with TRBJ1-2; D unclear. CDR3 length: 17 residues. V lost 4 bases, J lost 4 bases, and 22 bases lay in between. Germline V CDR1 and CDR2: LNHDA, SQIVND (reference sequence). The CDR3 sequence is CASSTPEGLGNLYGYTF. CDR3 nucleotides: TGTGCCAGTAGTACCCCCGAGGGCCTCGGGAACCTCTATGGCTACACCTTC.